This T cell receptor (beta chain) appears in the sequencing data of a study of T cells in Graves' hyperthyroidism and ophthalmopathy (dated by TCRdb to 2018 to 2020). About the investigation overall: Peripheral blood was sampled at the time of initial diagnosis, prior to any treatment. A discovery cohort of roughly 100 patients, approximately 45 with Graves' ophthalmopathy and approximately 60 with stable Graves' hyperthyroidism, was used to find distinguishing TCR V-J signatures. Prospective prediction of ophthalmopathy was tested in an independent validation cohort consisting of some 20 hyperthyroidism patients and over 15 patients who later progressed to ophthalmopathy. The roughly 100 discovery patients were randomly divided into training and test sets at a 7:3 ratio. The study also compared thyroid tissue and blood T-cell repertoires from roughly six Graves' hyperthyroidism patients. Following sampling, methimazole starting at 30 mg daily was given to hyperthyroidism patients, and high-dose intravenous methylprednisolone was given to ophthalmopathy patients. The paper describes TCR Vbeta CDR3 sequencing of around 130 peripheral blood samples, made up of about 40 ophthalmopathy patients, 70 to 75 hyperthyroidism patients and 17 progressor patients. The research as a whole found: Ophthalmopathy was separated from stable hyperthyroidism by a 13 V-J signature model, with about 86% sensitivity and roughly 81% specificity obtained in cross-validation and 80%/75% obtained in testing. Blood samples also contained most of the expanded thyroid clonotypes (frequency above 0.001), which suggests that blood repertoires may reflect thyroid immune responses. No statistical method was used to set the sample size in advance, and investigators knew the group allocation. In validation, progression to ophthalmopathy was predicted by the model with around 71% sensitivity and 72.22% specificity, a median of around 6.5 months before onset.

Hyperthyroidism patients were aged 18 to 65 years and newly diagnosed, with disease duration of less than 2 months. The study excluded patients with uncontrolled infections, other autoimmune diseases, pregnancy or lactation. Diagnoses were established on the basis of clinical symptoms, serum thyroxine and TRAb, thyroid ultrasound, and orbital computed tomography. For progressor patients, blood was drawn at the first diagnosis of hyperthyroidism, before any ophthalmopathy symptoms had appeared. PBMCs were separated from around 9.1 ml of fresh peripheral blood using Ficoll-Paque density gradient centrifugation. Progressor patients were defined as those initially diagnosed with Graves' hyperthyroidism in whom ophthalmopathy developed during follow-up. Total RNA was extracted with Trizol reagent, and quality was checked on an Agilent 2100 Bioanalyzer. The CDR3 starts with the cysteine, ends with the phenylalanine, and has 14 residues. Of all the DNA, just the CDR3 is kept, 42 bases in frame from base 1. The germline V gene specifies SNHLY as CDR1 and FYNNEI as CDR2. Germline trimming amounts to 4 bases on V and 8 bases on J, with 10 as the count of junction bases outside the gene matches.

In this sample, this clonotype turned up many times. There is no known antigen for this receptor. No qualities accompany the bases; no much larger clone lies one base away. The TCR beta CDR3 regions were amplified from RNA transcripts. The first round of RT-PCR for the TCR CDR3 was performed with the HTBI primer set and the Qiagen OneStep RT-PCR kit. The libraries were constructed in a second round of multiplex PCR and then size-selected and purified. Paired-end sequencing of the libraries was performed with 100 bp reads on an Illumina HiSeq2000. In the paper's pipeline: SOAPnuke was used to process the raw data, removing reads that contained adapters or uncalled bases, had a mean Phred below 15, or lacked an exact match to the constant primer or identifier. High-quality paired reads were merged with COPE v1.2.5, and unique nucleotide sequences were defined as clonotypes. MiTCR v1.1 was used to align clonotypes to the IMGT TRBV, TRBD and TRBJ reference segments. The analysis included only V-J combinations with a frequency above 0.0001, which together covered about 99% of the repertoires. The TCS score was defined as F50 (clonal expansion) divided by E x V (chaos), with BLOSUM62-based TCRdist calculated between CDR3 peptides within each V-J. Welch's t-statistics and random forest reduced 450 to 600 V-J features to roughly 13, which were used in a naive Bayes classifier (R e1071). Using fastp trimming at Q25 and MiXCR clonotype assembly, TCRdb reanalyzed the public sequencing data and kept in-frame beta chains. Each entry merges the rows of one CDR3 protein and shows their most common DNA and genes. What appears here as the V and J calls and clone size reflects TCRdb's work, not the paper's. This sample lists approximately 400,000 distinct CDR3 sequences; around a sixth were detected once. The top ten clonotypes cover around a quarter of the sample.

The TCR was taken from a woman in her late teens or twenties with Graves' hyperthyroidism that later progressed to Graves' ophthalmopathy. The rearrangement joined TRBV2 to TRBJ2-7; 8 central nucleotides agree with TRBD2. Sequencing was performed on blood. The CDR3 protein is CASSVDSGTLQQYF. The nucleotide sequence reads TGTGCCAGCAGTGTCGATAGCGGGACCCTTCAGCAGTACTTC.